Below, 28 T cell receptor beta chains from the same sample are listed, as sequenced in a study of blood T cell repertoires in COVID-19. Produced via immunoSEQ multiplex PCR; TCRdb's table is partial and in-frame only. The sample has about 38,000 clones, roughly 90% seen once; the top ten hold about 32%. Material: peripheral blood. Receptor source: a man aged 65 to 79 with active COVID-19.

The chain uses TRBV7-2 and TRBJ2-7; D possibly corresponds to TRBD2 (6 bases). V was trimmed by 5 bases and J by 5 bases, leaving 25 bases between them. The CDR3 totals 17 residues. Per the germline V gene, CDR1 is SGHTA and CDR2 is FQGNSA. The DNA of the CDR3 is TGTGCCAGCAGCCCCCGTTTTATCAGCCGACTAGAAGACGAGCAGTACTTC. Amino acids: CASSPRFISRLEDEQYF.

The chain employs TRBV28 and TRBJ1-2; D is perhaps TRBD1 (6 bases). Trimming cost V 4 bases and J 8 bases, with 20 bases left between them. The CDR3 consists of 15 residues. Germline loops: CDR1 MDHEN, CDR2 SYDVKM. The CDR3 loop is CASSSGDSRGGGYTF. CDR3 coding DNA: TGTGCCAGCAGTTCAGGCGACAGTCGAGGGGGAGGCTACACCTTC.

The V call is TRBV9, the J call TRBJ2-1; the match to TRBD1 covers 8 bases. The trim removed 0 bases at V and 3 bases at J, leaving 2 bases unmatched. CDR1 and CDR2 (germline): SGDLS, YYNGEE. CDR3 length: 15 residues. For the CDR3, the DNA is TGTGCCAGCAGCGTAGCGGGACAGGACTACAATGAGCAGTTCTTC. Translating it yields CASSVAGQDYNEQFF.

This rearrangement joins TRBV4-3 to TRBJ2-7; 8 nucleotides line up with TRBD1. This CDR3 region has 15 residues. Germline loops: CDR1 LGHNA, CDR2 YSLEER. The V and J ends lost 2 bases and 3 bases, in that order; junction bases with no gene match: 6. CDR3 region: CASSQQRTGSYEQYF. The CDR3 DNA is TGCGCCAGCAGCCAACAGCGGACAGGGAGCTACGAGCAGTACTTC.

This clone was counted only a few times. V usage is TRBV29-1 and J usage is TRBJ2-2; D not resolved. Germline V gives CDR1 SQVTM, CDR2 ANQGSEA. The V and J ends lost 3 bases and 2 bases respectively, with 7 bases between them. There are 13 residues in the CDR3. CDR3 bases: TGCAGCGTTGACAATCATAACACCGGGGAGCTGTTTTTT. Translation gives CSVDNHNTGELFF.

The chain combines TRBV3-1 (or the pseudogene TRBV3-2) with TRBJ2-7, with D maybe TRBD2 (6 bases). The ends were cut back, 2 bases at V and 0 bases at J, with 8 bases in the middle. From germline, CDR1 is LGHDT and CDR2 YNNKEL (reference sequence). This CDR3 contains 14 residues. The DNA of the CDR3 is TGTGCCAGCAGCCAACTAGCGTACTCCTACGAGCAGTACTTC. Translating gives CASSQLAYSYEQYF.

This rearrangement joins TRBV7-9 to TRBJ2-7; 7 bases agree with TRBD1. Losses at the gene ends were 4 bases for V and 6 bases for J; bases not matched to a gene: 6. CDR3 length equals 13 residues. Germline V lookup: CDR1 SEHNR, CDR2 FQNEAQ (reference sequence). In DNA form, the CDR3 reads TGTGCCAGCAGCTGGACAGGCCGCCGCGAGCAGTACTTC. Its protein is CASSWTGRREQYF. Drawing the rest from reference TRBV7-9 and TRBJ2-7, the complete variable domain is DTGVSQNPRHKITKRGQNVTFRCDPISEHNRLYWYRQTLGQGPEFLTYFQNEAQLEKSRLLSDRFSAERPKGSFSTLEIQRTEQGDSAMYLCASSWTGRREQYFGPGTRLTVT.

The V and J genes are TRBV27 and TRBJ1-4, with TRBD1 matching 11 bases. The CDR3 has 17 residues. Germline values: CDR1 MNHEY, CDR2 SMNVEV (reference sequence). Germline trimming cut 6 bases from V and 3 bases from J; bases unmatched to any gene: 9. The CDR3 sequence is CASRRLGQGASNEKLFF. The DNA for the CDR3 is TGTGCCAGCAGAAGATTAGGACAGGGGGCTTCTAATGAAAAACTGTTTTTT. Combining the CDR3 with reference TRBV27 and TRBJ1-4 gives the whole variable domain EAQVTQNPRYLITVTGKKLTVTCSQNMNHEYMSWYRQDPGLGLRQIYYSMNVEVTDKGDVPEGYKVSRKEKRNFPLILESPSPNQTSLYFCASRRLGQGASNEKLFFGSGTQLSVL.

V usage is TRBV18 and J usage is TRBJ1-2; TRBD1 matches 10 bases. Germline values: CDR1 KGHSH, CDR2 LQKENI. V shed 4 bases, J shed 3 bases, and the junction held 5 bases outside the gene matches. The CDR3 totals 15 residues. CDR3 coding DNA: TGTGCCAGCTCACTCAGACAGGGGGCGGACTATGGCTACACCTTC. Translated, it gives CASSLRQGADYGYTF.

To note about this clone: The junction does not match germline at one end; this may be a read error. The gene calls are TRBV7-7 and TRBJ2-5; D possibly corresponds to TRBD1 (5 bases). Germline V gives CDR1 SSHAT, CDR2 FNYEAQ (reference sequence). The CDR3 length is 14 residues. The CDR3 sequence is CASSETRVGETQYF. CDR3 bases: TGTGCTAGCAGCGAGACCAGGGTGGGAGAGACCCAGTACTTC. Looking up the rest from reference TRBV7-7 and TRBJ2-5 gives the full variable domain: GAGVSQSPRYKVTKRGQDVTLRCDPISSHATLYWYQQALGQGPEFLTYFNYEAQPDKSGLPSDRFSAERPEGSISTLTIQRTEQRDSAMYRCASSETRVGETQYFGPGTRLLVL.

The J gene is TRBJ1-1, the V gene TRBV28; TRBD1 is a possible D gene (5 bases). The germline V gene has CDR1 MDHEN and CDR2 SYDVKM. The ends were cut back, 7 bases at V and 7 bases at J, with 13 bases in the middle. This CDR3 has 12 amino acids. This CDR3 is CASTLLGGEAFF. The CDR3 DNA is TGTGCCAGCACCCTCCTGGGGGGTGAAGCTTTCTTT.

The genes are TRBV5-1 and TRBJ2-3; D is possibly TRBD1 (5 bases). Germline loops: CDR1 SGHRS, CDR2 YFSETQ. The CDR3 length is 15 residues. Trimming pared 0 bases from V and 4 bases from J, leaving 12 bases between. The CDR3 loop reads CASSLDPTVPDTQYF. For the CDR3, the DNA is TGCGCCAGCAGCTTGGACCCGACAGTCCCAGATACGCAGTATTTT.

This clone appeared once. The chain couples TRBV19 to TRBJ2-3; possible D gene TRBD1, 6 bases. There are 16 residues in the CDR3. The germline V gene encodes CDR1 LNHDA and CDR2 SQIVND (reference sequence). Trimming took off 5 bases at V and 0 bases at J, with 15 bases between the two ends. DNA of the CDR3: TGTGCCAGTAGTTCGGACCCCACAGGGAGCACAGATACGCAGTATTTT. Its protein product is CASSSDPTGSTDTQYF.

The rearrangement joins TRBV28 to TRBJ1-2; a weak D match, TRBD1 (5 bases). There are 14 residues in the CDR3. Germline V gene lookup returns CDR1 MDHEN and CDR2 SYDVKM. The ends were cut back, 3 bases at V and 3 bases at J, with 11 bases in the middle. The CDR3 here is CASSFGRVDYGYTF. DNA of the CDR3: TGTGCCAGCAGTTTCGGCAGGGTGGACTATGGCTACACCTTC.

The CDR3: CASSLGLAIRNEQFF. CDR3 nucleotides: TGCGCCAGCAGCTTGGGACTAGCCATTCGCAATGAGCAGTTCTTC. The V call is TRBV5-1, the J call TRBJ2-1, with 7 positions matching TRBD2. Germline V lookup: CDR1 SGHRS, CDR2 YFSETQ. Trimming at V came to 0 bases and at J to 6 bases, leaving 6 bases not matched to a gene. This CDR3 is built from 15 residues.

This chain connects TRBV12-3 or TRBV12-4 to TRBJ1-1; the D is unclear. This CDR3 spans 12 amino acids. Trimming stripped 3 bases from V and 11 bases from J, with 13 bases between. The CDR3 sequence: CASSFFPEEAFF. The CDR3 DNA is TGTGCCAGCAGTTTCTTTCCGGAGGAGGCTTTCTTT.

The CDR3 DNA follows: TGTGCCAGCAGTACCCCACTATACGAGCAGTACTTC. Translation: CASSTPLYEQYF. The chain joins TRBV28 to TRBJ2-7; no firm D call. V lost 5 bases and J lost 4, with 9 bases in between. The CDR3 runs 12 residues. From germline, CDR1 is MDHEN and CDR2 SYDVKM.

The gene calls are TRBV18 and TRBJ2-7; 7 nucleotides align to TRBD2. The junction had 13 bases not matched to a gene; V was cut back by 3 bases and J by 5 bases. The CDR3 is 16 amino acids. The germline gives CDR1 KGHSH, CDR2 LQKENI. The CDR3 bases are TGTGCCAGCTCACCTCTCAGTACAGGCGGGGGTAACGAGCAGTACTTC. This gives the protein CASSPLSTGGGNEQYF.

J is TRBJ2-7 and V is TRBV20-1; D uncertain. Germline V gene sequence: CDR1 DFQATT, CDR2 SNEGSKA (reference sequence). The CDR3 spans 11 residues. V lost 1 base, J lost 4 bases, and 5 bases lay in between. The CDR3 DNA reads as TGCAGTGCTAGAGCCGGGTACGAGCAGTACTTC. It specifies CSARAGYEQYF.

The chain links TRBV7-9 to TRBJ1-1; the match to TRBD1 covers 11 bases. CDR1 and CDR2 from the germline V gene are SEHNR and FQNEAQ (reference sequence). V shed 5 bases, J shed 5 bases, and the junction held 10 bases outside the gene matches. The CDR3 totals 16 residues. CDR3 region: CASSALTGTGGTEAFF. As DNA, the CDR3 is TGTGCCAGCAGCGCCCTAACCGGGACAGGGGGGACTGAAGCTTTCTTT.

This chain uses TRBV19 with TRBJ2-5, with TRBD1 matching 10 bases. CDR3 length: 17 amino acids. Germline V gene sequence: CDR1 LNHDA, CDR2 SQIVND (reference sequence). The V and J ends lost 1 base and 4 bases, in that order; junction bases with no gene match: 9. CDR3 residues: CASSIGYSDRGLETQYF. The CDR3 DNA is TGTGCCAGTAGTATAGGATATTCAGACAGGGGGCTAGAGACCCAGTACTTC.

The V call is TRBV3-1 (or the pseudogene TRBV3-2), the J call TRBJ2-4; D gene uncertain. V was clipped by 1 base and J by 10 bases, with 14 bases between them. CDR3 size: 14 residues. Germline V gene lookup returns CDR1 LGHDT and CDR2 YNNKEL (reference sequence). As DNA, the CDR3 is TGTGCCAGCAGCCAAGGTGATAGCCGGAATATTCAGTACTTC. Protein product: CASSQGDSRNIQYF.

A single count supports this clone. This chain uses TRBV25-1 with TRBJ1-4; D is perhaps TRBD1 (5 bases). CDR3 length: 14 residues. Trimming pared 6 bases from V and 0 bases from J, leaving 8 bases between. Germline assignment: CDR1 MGHDK and CDR2 SYGVNS. This CDR3 is CASSQGATNEKLFF. The CDR3 bases are TGTGCCAGCAGCCAGGGTGCAACTAATGAAAAACTGTTTTTT.

The chain joins TRBV4-1 to TRBJ1-3; 8 nucleotides align to TRBD1. J gave up 4 bases and V 2 bases, and 10 bases lay outside the gene matches. Germline-derived CDR1 and CDR2 are MGHRA and YSYEKL. This CDR3 contains 17 residues. The CDR3: CASSQRRDRTSGNTIYF. The DNA for the CDR3 is TGCGCCAGCAGCCAAAGACGGGACAGGACTTCGGGAAACACCATATATTTT.

This chain connects TRBV27 to TRBJ2-6; 7 positions agree with TRBD1. Germline CDR1 and CDR2: MNHEY and SMNVEV (reference sequence). The CDR3 extends over 21 amino acids. Unmatched junction bases numbered 18, after V lost 4 bases and J lost 0 bases. The CDR3 protein is CASSSLGDRDSGYSGANVLTF. The DNA of the CDR3 is TGTGCCAGCAGTTCGCTCGGAGACCGGGACAGCGGATACTCTGGGGCCAACGTCCTGACTTTC.

The genes are TRBV7-9 and TRBJ2-5, with 10 bases identical to TRBD2. J lost 3 bases, V lost 6 bases, and 1 base had no gene match. CDR3 length: 13 amino acids. In germline, CDR1 is SEHNR, CDR2 FQNEAQ (reference sequence). CDR3 protein: CASRLAGEETQYF. The DNA of the CDR3 is TGTGCCAGCAGGCTAGCGGGGGAAGAGACCCAGTACTTC.

This clone was picked up a small number of times. A read error may explain this, as a much larger clone is one base away. Other DNA sequences within the sample encode an identical CDR3. This rearrangement joins TRBV12-3 or TRBV12-4 to TRBJ2-2; D is ambiguous. The CDR3 spans 12 residues. Trimming removed 3 bases at V and 6 bases at J, with 5 bases between. The CDR3 loop reads CASSFFPGELFF. The CDR3, as DNA: TGTGCCAGCAGTTTCTTCCCCGGGGAGCTGTTTTTT.

The genes are TRBV5-1 and TRBJ2-5, with 7 nucleotides matching TRBD1. V shed 5 bases, J shed 1 base, and the junction held 2 bases outside the gene matches. The CDR3 extends over 13 amino acids. Germline V gene data show CDR1 as SGHRS and CDR2 as YFSETQ. The CDR3: CASRTGTQETQYF. The CDR3 DNA reads TGCGCCAGCAGGACAGGGACCCAAGAGACCCAGTACTTC. The full variable domain, completed using reference TRBV5-1 and TRBJ2-5, is KAGVTQTPRYLIKTRGQQVTLSCSPISGHRSVSWYQQTPGQGLQFLFEYFSETQRNKGNFPGRFSGRQFSNSRSEMNVSTLELGDSALYLCASRTGTQETQYFGPGTRLLVL.